Sequencing of this T cell receptor (beta chain) was carried out in a study of cytomegalovirus exposure and HLA in healthy donors. General observations from the study: Investigators reported some 150 TCR beta chains as tied to cytomegalovirus. The CMV antigen specificity of three CMV-associated chains was confirmed through in vitro analysis.

Note on this clone: The antigen is unknown.

This CDR3 is built from 13 residues. Germline assignment: CDR1 SGHRS and CDR2 YFSETQ. The J segment lost 3 bases and the V segment lost 5 bases, leaving 5 bases of the junction unmatched. Produced via immunoSEQ multiplex PCR; TCRdb's table is partial and in-frame only. The data show around 400,000 clones, 86% seen once. This chain connects TRBV5-1 to TRBJ2-7; 7 nucleotides line up with TRBD2. The material sequenced was PBMCs. The receptor was derived from a woman aged 18-29 years in good health and CMV-seronegative. CDR3 amino acids: CASRTSPFYEQYF. The CDR3 nucleotides are TGCGCCAGCAGGACTAGCCCTTTCTACGAGCAGTACTTC.